This T cell receptor (beta chain) originates from a study of blood T cell repertoires in COVID-19. Study at large: Researchers got acute and convalescent COVID-19 samples from the United States, Italy and Spain.

Measured with immunoSEQ multiplex PCR; TCRdb has only the in-frame clones, and not every one. In the table there are around 140,000 clones, more than 60% of which are singletons. Germline V CDR1 and CDR2: SQVTM, ANQGSEA. The CDR3 extends over 13 amino acids. J lost 3 bases, V lost 6 bases, and 7 bases had no gene match. This clonotype originated in a woman aged 45-65 years with active or convalescent COVID-19. Sequenced: peripheral blood. The V call is TRBV29-1, the J call TRBJ1-2; the match to TRBD1 covers 7 bases. The CDR3 sequence: CSVKDRQHYGYTF. The CDR3 DNA sequence: TGCAGCGTGAAGGACAGGCAACACTATGGCTACACCTTC.